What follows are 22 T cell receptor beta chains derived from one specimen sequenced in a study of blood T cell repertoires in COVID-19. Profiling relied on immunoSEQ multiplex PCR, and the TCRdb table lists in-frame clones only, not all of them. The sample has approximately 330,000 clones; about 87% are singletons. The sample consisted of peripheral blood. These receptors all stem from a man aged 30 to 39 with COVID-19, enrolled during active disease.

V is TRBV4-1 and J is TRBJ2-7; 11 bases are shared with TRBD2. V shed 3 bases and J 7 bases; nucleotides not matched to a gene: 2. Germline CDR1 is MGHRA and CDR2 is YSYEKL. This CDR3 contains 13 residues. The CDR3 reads CASSQRLAGEQYF. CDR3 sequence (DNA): TGCGCCAGCAGCCAGAGACTAGCGGGGGAGCAGTACTTC.

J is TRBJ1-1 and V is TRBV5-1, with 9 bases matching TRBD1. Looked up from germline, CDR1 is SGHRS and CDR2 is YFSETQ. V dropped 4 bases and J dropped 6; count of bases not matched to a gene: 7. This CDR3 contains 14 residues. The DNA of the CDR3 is TGCGCCAGCAGCCCGGGACAGGGATTGGCTGAAGCTTTCTTT. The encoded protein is CASSPGQGLAEAFF.

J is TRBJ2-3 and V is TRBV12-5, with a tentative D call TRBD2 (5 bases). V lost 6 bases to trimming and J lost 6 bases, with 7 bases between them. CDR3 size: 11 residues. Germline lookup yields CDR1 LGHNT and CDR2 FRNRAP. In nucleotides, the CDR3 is TGTGCTAGTGGGGGCGGGGATACGCAGTATTTT. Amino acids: CASGGGDTQYF.

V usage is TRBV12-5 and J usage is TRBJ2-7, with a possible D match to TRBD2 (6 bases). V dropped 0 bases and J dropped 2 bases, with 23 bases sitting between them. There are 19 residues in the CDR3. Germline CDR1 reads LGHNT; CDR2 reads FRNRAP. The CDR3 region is CASGLVRRRGADITYEQYF. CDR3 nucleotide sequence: TGTGCTAGTGGTTTGGTACGGCGGCGCGGGGCGGACATTACCTACGAGCAGTACTTC. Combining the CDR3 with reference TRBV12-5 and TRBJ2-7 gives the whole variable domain DARVTQTPRHKVTEMGQEVTMRCQPILGHNTVFWYRQTMMQGLELLAYFRNRAPLDDSGMPKDRFSAEMPDATLATLKIQPSEPRDSAVYFCASGLVRRRGADITYEQYFGPGTRLTVT.

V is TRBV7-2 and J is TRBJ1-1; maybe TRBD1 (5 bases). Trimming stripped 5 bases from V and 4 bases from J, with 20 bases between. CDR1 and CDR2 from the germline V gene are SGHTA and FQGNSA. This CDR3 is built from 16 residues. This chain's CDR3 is CASSLTGLRPSTEAFF. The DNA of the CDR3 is TGTGCCAGCAGCCTCACAGGATTAAGGCCGTCCACTGAAGCTTTCTTT.

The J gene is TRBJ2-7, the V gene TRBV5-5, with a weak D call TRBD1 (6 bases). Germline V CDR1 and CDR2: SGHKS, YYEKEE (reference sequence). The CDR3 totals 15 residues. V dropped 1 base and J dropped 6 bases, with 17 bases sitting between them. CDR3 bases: TGTGCCAGCAGCTTGTCTGGGACAAAGGGGAGCGAGCAGTACTTC. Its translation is CASSLSGTKGSEQYF.

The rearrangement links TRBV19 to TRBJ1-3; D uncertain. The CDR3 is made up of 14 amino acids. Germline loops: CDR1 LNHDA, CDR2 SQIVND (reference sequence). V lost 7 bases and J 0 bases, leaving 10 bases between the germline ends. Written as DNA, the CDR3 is TGTGCCAGTACCGACTCGTCCTCTGGAAACACCATATATTTT. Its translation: CASTDSSSGNTIYF.

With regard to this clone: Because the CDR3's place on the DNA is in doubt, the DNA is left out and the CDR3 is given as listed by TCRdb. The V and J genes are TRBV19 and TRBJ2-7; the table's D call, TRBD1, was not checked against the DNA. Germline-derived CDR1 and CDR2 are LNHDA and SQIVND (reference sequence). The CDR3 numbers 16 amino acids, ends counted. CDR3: CASTSAERQGSYEQYF.

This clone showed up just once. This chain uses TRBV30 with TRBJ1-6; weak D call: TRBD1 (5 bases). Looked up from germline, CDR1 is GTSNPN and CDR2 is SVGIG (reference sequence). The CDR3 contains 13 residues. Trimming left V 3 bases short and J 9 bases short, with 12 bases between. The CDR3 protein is CAWSSKGPSPLHF. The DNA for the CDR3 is TGTGCCTGGAGCTCAAAGGGGCCTTCACCCCTCCACTTT.

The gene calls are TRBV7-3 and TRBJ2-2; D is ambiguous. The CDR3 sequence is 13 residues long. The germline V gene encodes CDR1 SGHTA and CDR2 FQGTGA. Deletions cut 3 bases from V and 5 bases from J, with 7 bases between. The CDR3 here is CASSFTGTGELFF. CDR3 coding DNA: TGTGCCAGCAGCTTTACCGGGACCGGGGAGCTGTTTTTT.

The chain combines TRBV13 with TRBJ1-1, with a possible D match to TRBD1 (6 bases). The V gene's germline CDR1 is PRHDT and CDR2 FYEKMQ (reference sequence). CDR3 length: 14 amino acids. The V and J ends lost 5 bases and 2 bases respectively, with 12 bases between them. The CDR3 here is CASSPGQPNTEAFF. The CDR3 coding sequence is TGTGCCAGCAGCCCGGGACAACCTAACACTGAAGCTTTCTTT. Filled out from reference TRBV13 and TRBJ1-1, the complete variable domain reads AAGVIQSPRHLIKEKRETATLKCYPIPRHDTVYWYQQGPGQDPQFLISFYEKMQSDKGSIPDRFSAQQFSDYHSELNMSSLELGDSALYFCASSPGQPNTEAFFGQGTRLTVV.

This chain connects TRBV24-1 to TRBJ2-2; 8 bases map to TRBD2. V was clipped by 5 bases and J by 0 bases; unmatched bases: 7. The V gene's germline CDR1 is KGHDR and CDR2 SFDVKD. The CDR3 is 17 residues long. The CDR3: CATSGPTGGPNTGELFF. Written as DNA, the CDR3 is TGTGCCACCAGTGGCCCGACGGGAGGGCCGAACACCGGGGAGCTGTTTTTT.

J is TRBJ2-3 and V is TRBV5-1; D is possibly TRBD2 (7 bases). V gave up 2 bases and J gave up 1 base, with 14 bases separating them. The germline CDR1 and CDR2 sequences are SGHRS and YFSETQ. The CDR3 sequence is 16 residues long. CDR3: CASSFSGGRGTDTQYF. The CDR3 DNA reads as TGCGCCAGCAGCTTCTCCGGGGGGCGCGGCACAGATACGCAGTATTTT.

CDR3 residues: CASSLGLTSGFQETQYF. DNA of the CDR3: TGTGCCAGCAGCTTAGGTCTGACTAGCGGGTTCCAAGAGACCCAGTACTTC. The chain couples TRBV7-7 to TRBJ2-5; 10 nucleotides align to TRBD2. The CDR3 covers 17 residues. Per the germline V gene, CDR1 is SSHAT and CDR2 is FNYEAQ (reference sequence). Trimming cost V 1 base and J 1 base; bases outside gene matches: 6.

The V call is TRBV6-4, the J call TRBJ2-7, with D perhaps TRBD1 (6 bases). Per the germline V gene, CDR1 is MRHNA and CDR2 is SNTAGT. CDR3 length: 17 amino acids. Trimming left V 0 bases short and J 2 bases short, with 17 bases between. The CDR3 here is CASSDSKVGACPYEQYF. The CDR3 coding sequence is TGTGCCAGCAGTGACTCGAAGGTGGGGGCTTGTCCCTACGAGCAGTACTTC.

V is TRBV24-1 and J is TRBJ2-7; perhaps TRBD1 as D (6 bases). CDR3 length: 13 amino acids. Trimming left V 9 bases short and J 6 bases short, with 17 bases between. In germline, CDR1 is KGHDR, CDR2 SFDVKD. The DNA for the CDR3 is TGTGCCACCTCGCAGGCCAGGGGCATCGAGCAGTACTTC. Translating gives CATSQARGIEQYF.

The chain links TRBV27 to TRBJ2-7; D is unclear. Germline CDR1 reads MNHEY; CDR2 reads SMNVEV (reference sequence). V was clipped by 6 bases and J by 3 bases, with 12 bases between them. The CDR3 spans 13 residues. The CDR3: CASRAHGGYEQYF. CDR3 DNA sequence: TGTGCCAGCAGAGCCCATGGTGGCTACGAGCAGTACTTC.

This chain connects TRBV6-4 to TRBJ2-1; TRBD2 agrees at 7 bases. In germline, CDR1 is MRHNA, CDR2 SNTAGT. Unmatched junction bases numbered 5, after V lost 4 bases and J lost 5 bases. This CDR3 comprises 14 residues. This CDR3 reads CASSAGLDNNEQFF. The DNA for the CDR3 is TGTGCCAGCAGTGCTGGACTAGACAACAATGAGCAGTTCTTC.

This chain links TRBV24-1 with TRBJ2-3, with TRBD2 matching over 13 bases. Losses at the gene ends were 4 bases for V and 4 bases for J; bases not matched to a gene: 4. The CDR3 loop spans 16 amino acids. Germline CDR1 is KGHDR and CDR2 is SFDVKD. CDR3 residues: CATSDPTSGGSDTQYF. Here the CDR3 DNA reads TGTGCCACCAGTGACCCGACTAGCGGGGGGTCAGATACGCAGTATTTT.

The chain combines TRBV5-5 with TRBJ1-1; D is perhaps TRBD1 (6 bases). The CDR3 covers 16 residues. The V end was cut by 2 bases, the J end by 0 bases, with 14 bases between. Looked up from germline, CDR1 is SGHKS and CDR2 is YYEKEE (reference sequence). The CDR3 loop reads CASSFPQGRVNTEAFF. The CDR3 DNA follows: TGTGCCAGCAGCTTTCCCCAGGGGCGGGTGAACACTGAAGCTTTCTTT.

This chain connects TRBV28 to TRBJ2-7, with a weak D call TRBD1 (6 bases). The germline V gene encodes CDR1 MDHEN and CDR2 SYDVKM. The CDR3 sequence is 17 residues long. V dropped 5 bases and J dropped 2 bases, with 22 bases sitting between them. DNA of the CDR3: TGTGCCAGCAGTACTAAACTAATACAGGGATACACCTACGAGCAGTACTTC. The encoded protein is CASSTKLIQGYTYEQYF.

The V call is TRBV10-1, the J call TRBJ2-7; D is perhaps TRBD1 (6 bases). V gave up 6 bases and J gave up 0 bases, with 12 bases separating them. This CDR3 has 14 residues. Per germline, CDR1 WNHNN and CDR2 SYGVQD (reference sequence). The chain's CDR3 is CASRTGQFSYEQYF. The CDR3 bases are TGCGCCAGCAGGACTGGACAGTTCTCCTACGAGCAGTACTTC.